This T cell receptor beta chain was captured by sequencing in a study of T cells and copy number aberrations in small-cell lung cancer (dated by TCRdb to the early 2020s). About the investigation overall: TCR repertoire sequencing was paired with whole-exome sequencing of the same tumor regions to relate T cell metrics to mutations and copy number aberrations. Tumor TCR data were available for some 16 patients, and some 13 patients had TCR data from both tumor and normal tissue. Points the paper makes about the study in general: Tumors had lower T-cell density, richness and clonality than adjacent lung tissue, though the difference in density was not significant. All specimens consisted of formalin-fixed paraffin-embedded tissue, which is known to introduce sequencing artifacts. Tumor T-cell density, richness and clonality were negatively correlated with higher copy number aberration burden. The study was limited by a small sample size because surgical resection is uncommon in small-cell lung cancer, and the findings require validation. The TCR repertoire varied greatly across regions, with 79.9-97.7% of clones confined to one region, an overlap lower than in localized NSCLC.

The immunoSEQ hsTCRB Kit was used with multiplexed V- and J-gene primers to amplify TCR-beta CDR3 regions from genomic DNA. Unique DNA barcodes were added in a second PCR, and the samples were pooled together with one negative control and one positive control. The pooled TCR-beta libraries were sequenced using a 150-cycle paired-end protocol on an Illumina MiSeq. As for how the authors treated the data: Raw sequencing data were processed by Adaptive Biotechnologies into a report with normalized, annotated TCR-beta repertoires. T-cell density was calculated by normalizing TCR-beta templates to usable DNA, with usable DNA estimated through amplification of housekeeping genes. Richness counted unique rearrangements, and clonality was defined as 1 minus Pielou's evenness. The Jaccard index, the Morisita overlap index, and the proportion of shared top-20 clonotypes were used to quantify intratumor TCR heterogeneity between regions. In its TCRdb copy, this immuneACCESS table keeps in-frame sequences only and misses some clones. Where compared with another copy, unresolved V genes explain less than half of these, and the others have no known cause. V and J calls and clone size come straight from that table; D and trimming were deduced from the DNA. The sample table lists 1,000 to 1,500 clones, roughly 80% of them with a count of one. The ten most abundant clones make up 2.5% to 3.5% of the sample.

The donors were limited-stage small-cell lung cancer patients who had surgical resection in Hangzhou, China, between the late 2000s and the early 2020s. All donors were treated with upfront surgery without preoperative chemotherapy or radiotherapy, and immunotherapy was not given to any donor before or after surgery. In the sequenced cohort of roughly 19 patients, every patient was either a smoker or a heavy second-hand smoker. To represent spatial heterogeneity of the primary tumors, three regions were collected from each tumor FFPE block using a grid approach. Tumor regions were macrodissected for enrichment of malignant cells, and only regions expected to yield at least 150 ng DNA were selected. The study used multi-region TCR-beta sequencing of resected limited-stage small-cell lung cancers together with tumor-adjacent lung tissue to characterize T cell repertoire heterogeneity. Genomic DNA was extracted from FFPE tissue using the AllPrep DNA/RNA FFPE Kit (Qiagen).

This clone was seen once. Its binding antigen is unknown. No base-level quality is on record; no much larger clone is a single base apart. The clonotype was recovered from a woman between 45 and 60 years old with small cell lung cancer. The sequenced material came from tumor tissue.

The CDR3 protein: CASSLPPNTEAFF. The DNA sequence reads TGTGCCAGCAGCTTACCTCCTAACACTGAAGCTTTCTTT. The rearranged chain carries TRBV11-2 and TRBJ1-1; the D gene lacks a confident call. The germline V gene encodes CDR1 SGHAT and CDR2 FQNNGV. The V end loses 2 bases and the J end loses 2 bases, and a stretch of 6 bases separates them. The CDR3 sequence holds 13 residues, the cysteine and phenylalanine included. Only the CDR3 region is kept as DNA, spanning 39 bases read in frame from base 1.